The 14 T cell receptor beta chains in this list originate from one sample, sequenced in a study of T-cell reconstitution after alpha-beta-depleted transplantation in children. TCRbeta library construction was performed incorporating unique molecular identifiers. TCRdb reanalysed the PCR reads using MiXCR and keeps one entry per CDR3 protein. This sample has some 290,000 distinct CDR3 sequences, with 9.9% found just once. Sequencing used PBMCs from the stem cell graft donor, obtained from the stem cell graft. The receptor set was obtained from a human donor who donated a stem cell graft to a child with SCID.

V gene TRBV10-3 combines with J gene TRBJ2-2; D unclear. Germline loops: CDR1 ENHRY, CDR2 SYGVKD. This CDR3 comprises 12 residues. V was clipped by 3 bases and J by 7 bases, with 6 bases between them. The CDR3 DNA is TGTGCCATCAGTGATGAGGTCGGGGAGCTGTTTTTT. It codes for CAISDEVGELFF.

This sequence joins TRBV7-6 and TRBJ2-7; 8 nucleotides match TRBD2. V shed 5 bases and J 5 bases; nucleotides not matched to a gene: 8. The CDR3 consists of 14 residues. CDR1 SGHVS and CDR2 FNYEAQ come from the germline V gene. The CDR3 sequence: CASSKLAASDEQYF. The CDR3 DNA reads TGTGCCAGCAGCAAACTAGCGGCTTCGGACGAGCAGTACTTC.

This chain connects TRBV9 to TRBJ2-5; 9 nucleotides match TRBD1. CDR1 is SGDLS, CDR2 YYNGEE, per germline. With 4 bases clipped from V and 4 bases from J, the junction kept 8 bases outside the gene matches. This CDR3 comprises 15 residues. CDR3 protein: CASSPGDREGETQYF. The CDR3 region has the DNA TGTGCCAGCAGCCCTGGGGACAGGGAGGGAGAGACCCAGTACTTC.

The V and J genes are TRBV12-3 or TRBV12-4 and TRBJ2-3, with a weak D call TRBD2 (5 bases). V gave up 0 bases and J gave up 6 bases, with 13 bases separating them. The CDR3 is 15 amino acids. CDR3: CASSLARVFPDTQYF. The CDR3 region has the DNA TGTGCCAGCAGTTTAGCGCGGGTGTTTCCGGATACGCAGTATTTT.

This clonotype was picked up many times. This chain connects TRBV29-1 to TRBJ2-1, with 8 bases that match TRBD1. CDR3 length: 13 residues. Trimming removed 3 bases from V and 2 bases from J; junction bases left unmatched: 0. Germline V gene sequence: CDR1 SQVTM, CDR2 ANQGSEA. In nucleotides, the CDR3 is TGCAGCGTTGAGGGACAGGCCTACAATGAGCAGTTCTTC. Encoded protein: CSVEGQAYNEQFF.

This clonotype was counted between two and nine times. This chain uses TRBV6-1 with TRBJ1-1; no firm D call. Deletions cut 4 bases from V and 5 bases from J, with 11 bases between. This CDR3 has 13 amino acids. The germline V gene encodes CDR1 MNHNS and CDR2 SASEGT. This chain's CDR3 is CASSALGGTEAFF. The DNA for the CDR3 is TGTGCCAGCAGTGCTCTAGGAGGGACTGAAGCTTTCTTT.

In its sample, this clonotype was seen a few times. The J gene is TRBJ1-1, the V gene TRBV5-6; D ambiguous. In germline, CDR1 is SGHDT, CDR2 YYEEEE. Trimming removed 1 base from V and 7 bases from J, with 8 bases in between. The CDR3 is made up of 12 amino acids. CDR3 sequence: CASSLISREAFF. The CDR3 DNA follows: TGTGCCAGCAGCTTGATAAGTCGTGAAGCTTTCTTT. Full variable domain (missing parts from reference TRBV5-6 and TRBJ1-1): DAGVTQSPTHLIKTRGQQVTLRCSPKSGHDTVSWYQQALGQGPQFIFQYYEEEERQRGNFPDRFSGHQFPNYSSELNVNALLLGDSALYLCASSLISREAFFGQGTRLTVV.

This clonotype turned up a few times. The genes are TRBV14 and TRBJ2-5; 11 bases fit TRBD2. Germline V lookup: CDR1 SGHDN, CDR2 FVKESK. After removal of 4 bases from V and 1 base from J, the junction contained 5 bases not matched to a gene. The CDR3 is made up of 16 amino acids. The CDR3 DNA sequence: TGTGCCAGCAGCCCCAGACTAGCGGGACCCCAAGAGACCCAGTACTTC. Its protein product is CASSPRLAGPQETQYF. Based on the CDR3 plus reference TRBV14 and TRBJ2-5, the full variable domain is EAGVTQFPSHSVIEKGQTVTLRCDPISGHDNLYWYRRVMGKEIKFLLHFVKESKQDESGMPNNRFLAERTGGTYSTLKVQPAELEDSGVYFCASSPRLAGPQETQYFGPGTRLLVL.

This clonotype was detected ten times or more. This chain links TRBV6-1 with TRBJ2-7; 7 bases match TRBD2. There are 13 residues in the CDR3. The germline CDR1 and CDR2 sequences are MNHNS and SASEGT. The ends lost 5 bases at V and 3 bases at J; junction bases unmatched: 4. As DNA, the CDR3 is TGTGCCAGCAGTCTGGGACTAAACTACGAGCAGTACTTC. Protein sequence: CASSLGLNYEQYF.

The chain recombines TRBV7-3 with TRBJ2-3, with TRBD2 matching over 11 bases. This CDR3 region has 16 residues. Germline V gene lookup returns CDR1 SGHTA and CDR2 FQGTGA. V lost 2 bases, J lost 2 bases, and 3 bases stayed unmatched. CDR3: CASSLLAGGLTDTQYF. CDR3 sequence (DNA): TGTGCCAGCAGCTTACTAGCGGGGGGACTCACAGATACGCAGTATTTT.

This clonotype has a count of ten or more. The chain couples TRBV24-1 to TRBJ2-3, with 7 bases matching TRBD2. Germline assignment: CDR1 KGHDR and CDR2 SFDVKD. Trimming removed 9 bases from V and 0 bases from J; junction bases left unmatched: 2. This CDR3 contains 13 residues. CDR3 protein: CATQRGSTDTQYF. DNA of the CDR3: TGTGCCACCCAGCGGGGCAGCACAGATACGCAGTATTTT.

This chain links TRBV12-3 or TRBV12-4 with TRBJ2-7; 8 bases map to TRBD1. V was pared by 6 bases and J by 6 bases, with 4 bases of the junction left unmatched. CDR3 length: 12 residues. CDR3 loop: CASSIDRGEQYF. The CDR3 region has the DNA TGTGCCAGCAGCATAGACAGGGGCGAGCAGTACTTC.

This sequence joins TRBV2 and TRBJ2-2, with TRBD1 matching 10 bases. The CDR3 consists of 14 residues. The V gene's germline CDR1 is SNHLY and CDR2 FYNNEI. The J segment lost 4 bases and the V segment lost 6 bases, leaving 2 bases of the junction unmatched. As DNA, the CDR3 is TGTGCCAGCAGGGGGGACAGGGGCACCGGGGAGCTGTTTTTT. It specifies CASRGDRGTGELFF. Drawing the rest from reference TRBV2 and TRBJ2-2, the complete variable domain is EPEVTQTPSHQVTQMGQEVILRCVPISNHLYFYWYRQILGQKVEFLVSFYNNEISEKSEIFDDQFSVERPDGSNFTLKIRSTKLEDSAMYFCASRGDRGTGELFFGEGSRLTVL.

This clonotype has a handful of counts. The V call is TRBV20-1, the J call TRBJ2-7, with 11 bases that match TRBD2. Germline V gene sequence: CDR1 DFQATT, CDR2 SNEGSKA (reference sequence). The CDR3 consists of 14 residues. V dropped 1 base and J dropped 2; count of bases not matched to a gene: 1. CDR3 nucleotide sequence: TGCAGTGCTAGAGCTAGCGGGGGGCCCTACGAGCAGTACTTC. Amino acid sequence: CSARASGGPYEQYF.